These T cell receptor beta chains were read from a single sample in a study of blood T cell repertoires in COVID-19. Here immunoSEQ multiplex PCR was the method, and the copy in TCRdb shows in-frame clones only, minus some. This table has more than 200,000 clones, around four fifths appearing once. Material for sequencing was peripheral blood. These receptors originate from a man in his fifties or sixties with acute or convalescent COVID-19. The CDR3 runs from the conserved cysteine through the conserved F or W. A D gene is named only where the DNA matches it firmly. Size is omitted from some rows. Given values are once, few, many or a class for expanded clones.

J gene: TRBJ1-2; D gene: TRBD1; clone size: .; V gene: TRBV7-8; CDR3 DNA: TGTGCCAGCAGCGAAACCTCCGGGACAGGAAACTATGGCTACACCTTC; CDR3 protein: CASSETSGTGNYGYTF
J gene: TRBJ2-2; D gene: .; clone size: .; V gene: TRBV11-2; CDR3 DNA: TGTGCCAGCAGCTTAGATCGCCCTAGCCCCACCGGGGAGCTGTTTTTT; CDR3 protein: CASSLDRPSPTGELFF
J gene: TRBJ1-2; D gene: .; clone size: .; V gene: TRBV28; CDR3 DNA: TGTGCCAGCAGTTCGGGGGGGTACTATGGCTACACCTTC; CDR3 protein: CASSSGGYYGYTF
J gene: TRBJ1-1; D gene: TRBD1; clone size: few; V gene: TRBV7-2; CDR3 DNA: TGTGCCAGCAGCCCCCCGGGACAGCTCCGAGAAGCTTTCTTT; CDR3 protein: CASSPPGQLREAFF
J gene: TRBJ2-2; D gene: .; clone size: .; V gene: TRBV6-5; CDR3 DNA: TGTGCCGTCGAGGGGGGGCTGGGCACCGGGGAGCTGTTTTTT; CDR3 protein: CAVEGGLGTGELFF
J gene: TRBJ2-7; D gene: .; clone size: .; V gene: TRBV29-1; CDR3 DNA: TGCAGCGCCCTGTTGGGGCTAGGCGAGCAGTACTTC; CDR3 protein: CSALLGLGEQYF
J gene: TRBJ1-6; D gene: TRBD1; clone size: .; V gene: TRBV7-6; CDR3 DNA: TGTGCCAGCAGCTTACGGGACAGGACCTCCTATAATTCACCCCTCCACTTT; CDR3 protein: CASSLRDRTSYNSPLHF
J gene: TRBJ1-1; D gene: TRBD1; clone size: .; V gene: TRBV28; CDR3 DNA: TGTGCCAGCACCACCCTCCGGGACAGGGGATCGTACACTGAAGCTTTCTTT; CDR3 protein: CASTTLRDRGSYTEAFF
J gene: TRBJ2-1; D gene: .; clone size: .; V gene: TRBV14; CDR3 DNA: TGTGCCAGCAGCCCGCTAGGGGGTCCTTCCTACAATGAGCAGTTCTTC; CDR3 protein: CASSPLGGPSYNEQFF
J gene: TRBJ1-1; D gene: .; clone size: .; V gene: TRBV5-4; CDR3 DNA: TGTGCCAGCACCCCGCTCTGGGGGGGCTCCCACGCTGAAGCTTTCTTT; CDR3 protein: CASTPLWGGSHAEAFF
J gene: TRBJ2-5; D gene: TRBD1; clone size: .; V gene: TRBV5-1; CDR3 DNA: TGCGCCAGCAGCGCCGGGACAGGGGTCGAGACCCAGTACTTC; CDR3 protein: CASSAGTGVETQYF
J gene: TRBJ2-7; D gene: .; clone size: .; V gene: TRBV6-5; CDR3 DNA: TGTGCCAGCACCTTGGGGCAGGGTTACGAGCAGTACTTC; CDR3 protein: CASTLGQGYEQYF
J gene: TRBJ2-1; D gene: .; clone size: few; V gene: TRBV5-1; CDR3 DNA: TGCGCCAGCAGCGAGGATCTCTACAATGAGCAGTTCTTC; CDR3 protein: CASSEDLYNEQFF
J gene: TRBJ2-7; D gene: TRBD2; clone size: .; V gene: TRBV5-4; CDR3 DNA: TGTGCCAGCAGCGCGGGGGGAAGTCTTCAAGCCTACGAGCAGTACTTC; CDR3 protein: CASSAGGSLQAYEQYF
J gene: TRBJ2-7; D gene: .; clone size: .; V gene: TRBV7-2; CDR3 DNA: TGTGCCAGCAGCTTTAGGCAGGCTCCCTACGAGCAGTACTTC; CDR3 protein: CASSFRQAPYEQYF
J gene: TRBJ2-7; D gene: .; clone size: .; V gene: TRBV6-2/TRBV6-3; CDR3 DNA: TGTGCCAGCAGCCCCGGGACATCGACCTACGAGCAGTACTTC; CDR3 protein: CASSPGTSTYEQYF
J gene: TRBJ2-2; D gene: TRBD2; clone size: .; V gene: TRBV10-3; CDR3 DNA: TGTGCCATAAGCGGGGCGAACACCGGGGAGCTGTTTTTT; CDR3 protein: CAISGANTGELFF
J gene: TRBJ2-3; D gene: TRBD2; clone size: .; V gene: TRBV4-1; CDR3 DNA: TGCGCCAGCAGCCTCCCCCTAGCGGGAGCGCCAGATACGCAGTATTTT; CDR3 protein: CASSLPLAGAPDTQYF
J gene: TRBJ2-5; D gene: TRBD1; clone size: .; V gene: TRBV7-2; CDR3 DNA: TGTGCCAGCAGCTCCGACAGGGGATGGGAGACCCAGTACTTC; CDR3 protein: CASSSDRGWETQYF
J gene: TRBJ1-1; D gene: .; clone size: .; V gene: TRBV25-1; CDR3 DNA: TGTGCCAGCAGTGAAGACCGGCTTAGCTGGAACACTGAAGCTTTCTTT; CDR3 protein: CASSEDRLSWNTEAFF
J gene: TRBJ2-7; D gene: TRBD2; clone size: .; V gene: TRBV19; CDR3 DNA: TGTGCCACGACCAAGACTAGCGGGGTATACGAGCAGTACTTC; CDR3 protein: CATTKTSGVYEQYF
J gene: TRBJ1-1; D gene: TRBD1; clone size: .; V gene: TRBV19; CDR3 DNA: TGTGCCAGTACCTCTCTCGGGACAGGGGGCGCAAACACTGAAGCTTTCTTT; CDR3 protein: CASTSLGTGGANTEAFF
J gene: TRBJ1-6; D gene: .; clone size: .; V gene: TRBV19; CDR3 DNA: TGTGCCAGTAAACTATACGGACCCTCCGGGGATTCACCCCTCCACTTT; CDR3 protein: CASKLYGPSGDSPLHF
J gene: TRBJ2-4; D gene: .; clone size: .; V gene: TRBV6-1; CDR3 DNA: TGTGCCAGCAGTGAAGCCCCCCTAGTGTGGACCAAAAACATTCAGTACTTC; CDR3 protein: CASSEAPLVWTKNIQYF
J gene: TRBJ2-3; D gene: TRBD2; clone size: .; V gene: TRBV4-2; CDR3 DNA: TGTGCCAGCAGCCAAGATGGGGGCGGGACTAGCGGGGGGTTCGATACGCAGTATTTT; CDR3 protein: CASSQDGGGTSGGFDTQYF
J gene: TRBJ2-6; D gene: .; clone size: .; V gene: TRBV9; CDR3 DNA: TGTGCCAGCAGCCAGACACTCCCTTACTCTGGGGCCAACGTCCTGACTTTC; CDR3 protein: CASSQTLPYSGANVLTF
J gene: TRBJ1-1; D gene: .; clone size: .; V gene: TRBV30; CDR3 DNA: TGTGCCTGGAATCCCCAGGCCTACCAGGCGAACACTGAAGCTTTCTTT; CDR3 protein: CAWNPQAYQANTEAFF